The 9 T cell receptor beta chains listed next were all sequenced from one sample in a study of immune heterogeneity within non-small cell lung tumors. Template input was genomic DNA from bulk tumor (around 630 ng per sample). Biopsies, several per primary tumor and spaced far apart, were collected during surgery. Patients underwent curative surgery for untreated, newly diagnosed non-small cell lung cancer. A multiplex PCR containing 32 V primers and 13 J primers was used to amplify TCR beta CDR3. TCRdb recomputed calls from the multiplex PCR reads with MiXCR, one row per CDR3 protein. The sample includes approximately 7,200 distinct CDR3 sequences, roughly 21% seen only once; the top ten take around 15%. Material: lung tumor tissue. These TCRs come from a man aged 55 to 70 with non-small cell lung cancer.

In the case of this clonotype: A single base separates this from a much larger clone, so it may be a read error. The CDR3 region has the DNA TGTTCCAGCTTCCCGTTGGGGAACACTGAAGCTTTCTTT. It is translated as CSSFPLGNTEAFF. The chain recombines TRBV6-2 or TRBV6-3 with TRBJ1-1, with no clear D. CDR3 length: 13 amino acids. CDR1 and CDR2 from the germline V gene are MNHEY and SVGEGT.

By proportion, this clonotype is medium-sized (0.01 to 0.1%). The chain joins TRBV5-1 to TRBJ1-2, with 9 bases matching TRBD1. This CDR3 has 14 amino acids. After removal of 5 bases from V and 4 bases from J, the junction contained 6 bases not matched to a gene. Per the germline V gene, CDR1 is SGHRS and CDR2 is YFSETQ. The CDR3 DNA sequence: TGCGCCAGCAGTTCCACAGGGGGCTCCTATGGCTACACCTTC. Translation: CASSSTGGSYGYTF.

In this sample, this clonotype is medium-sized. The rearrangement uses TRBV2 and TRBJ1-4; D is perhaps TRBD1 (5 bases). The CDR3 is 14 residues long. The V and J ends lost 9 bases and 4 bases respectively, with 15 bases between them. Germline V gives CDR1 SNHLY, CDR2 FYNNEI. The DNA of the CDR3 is TGTGCCAGTAGAGAGACAGCAGTTAATGAAAAACTGTTTTTT. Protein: CASRETAVNEKLFF.

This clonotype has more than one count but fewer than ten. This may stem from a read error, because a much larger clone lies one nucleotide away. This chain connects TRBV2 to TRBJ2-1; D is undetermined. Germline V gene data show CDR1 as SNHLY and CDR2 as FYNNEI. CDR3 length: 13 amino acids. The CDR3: CACRLTTYNEQFF. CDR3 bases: TGTGCCTGCAGGCTCACCACCTACAATGAGCAGTTCTTC.

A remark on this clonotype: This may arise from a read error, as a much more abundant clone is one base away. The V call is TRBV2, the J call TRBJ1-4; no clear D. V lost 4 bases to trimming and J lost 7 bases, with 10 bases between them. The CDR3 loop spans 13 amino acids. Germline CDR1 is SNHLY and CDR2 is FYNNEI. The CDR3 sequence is CASSGSVREKLFF. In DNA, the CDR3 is TGTGCCAGCAGTGGCAGTGTACGTGAAAAACTGTTTTTT.

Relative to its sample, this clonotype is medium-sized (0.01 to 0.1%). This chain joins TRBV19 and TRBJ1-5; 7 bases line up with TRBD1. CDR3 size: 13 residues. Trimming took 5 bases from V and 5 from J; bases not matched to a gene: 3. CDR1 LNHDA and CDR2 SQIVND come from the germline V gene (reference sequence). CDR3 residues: CASSDQGDQPQHF. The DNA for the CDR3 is TGTGCCAGTAGTGATCAGGGGGATCAGCCCCAGCATTTT.

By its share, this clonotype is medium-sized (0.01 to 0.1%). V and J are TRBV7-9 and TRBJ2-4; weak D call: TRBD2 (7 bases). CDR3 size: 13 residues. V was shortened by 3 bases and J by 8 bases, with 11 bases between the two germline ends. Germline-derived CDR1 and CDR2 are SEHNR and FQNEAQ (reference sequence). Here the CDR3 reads CASSLRGGDIQYF. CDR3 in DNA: TGTGCCAGCAGCTTGAGAGGGGGGGACATTCAGTACTTC.

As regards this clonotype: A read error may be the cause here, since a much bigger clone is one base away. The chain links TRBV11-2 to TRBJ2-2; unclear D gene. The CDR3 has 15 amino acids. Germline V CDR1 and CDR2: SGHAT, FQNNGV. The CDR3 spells CASSTLRVGLWDLFF. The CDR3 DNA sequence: TGTGCCAGCAGCACACTACGCGTAGGATTGTGGGATCTGTTTTTT.

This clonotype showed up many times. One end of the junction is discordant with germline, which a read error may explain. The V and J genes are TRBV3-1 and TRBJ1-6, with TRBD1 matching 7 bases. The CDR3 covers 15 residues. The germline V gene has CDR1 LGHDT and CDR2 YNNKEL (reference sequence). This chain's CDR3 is CASSRGTVSNSPLHF. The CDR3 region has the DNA TGTGCCAGCAGCCGTGGGACAGTATCGAATTCACCCCTCCATTTT.